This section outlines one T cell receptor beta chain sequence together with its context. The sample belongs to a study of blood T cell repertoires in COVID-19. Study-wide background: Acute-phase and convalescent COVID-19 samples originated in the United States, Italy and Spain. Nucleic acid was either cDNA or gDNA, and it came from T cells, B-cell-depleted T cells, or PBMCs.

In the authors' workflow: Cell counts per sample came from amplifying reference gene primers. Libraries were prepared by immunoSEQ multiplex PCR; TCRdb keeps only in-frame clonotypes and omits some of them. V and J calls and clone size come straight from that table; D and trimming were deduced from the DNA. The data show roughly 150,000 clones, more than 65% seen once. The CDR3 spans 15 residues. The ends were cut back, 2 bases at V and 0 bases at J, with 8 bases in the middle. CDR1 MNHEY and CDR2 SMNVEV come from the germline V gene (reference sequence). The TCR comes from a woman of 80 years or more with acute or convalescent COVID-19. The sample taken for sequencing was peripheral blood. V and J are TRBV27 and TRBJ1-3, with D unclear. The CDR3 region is CASSLNVLSGNTIYF. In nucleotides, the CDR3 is TGTGCCAGCAGTTTAAATGTCCTCTCTGGAAACACCATATATTTT.